One sample yielded the 26 T cell receptor beta chains listed below, sequenced in a study of T cell responses to AZD1222 COVID-19 vaccine. Assay: immunoSEQ multiplex PCR; the TCRdb copy retains only in-frame clones and omits some. The sample has about 170,000 clones, about nine tenths seen once. This material consisted of peripheral blood, taken on day 0 of AZD1222 vaccination. The receptor set was obtained from an adult in good health.

The chain is built from TRBV12-2 and TRBJ1-1. TRBV12-2 is classified as a pseudogene. There are 18 residues in the CDR3. CDR3 nucleotide sequence: TGTGCAAGTCGCTCGGTAACCCAGCCATCCTTGATGAACACTGAAGCTTTCTTT. Translation gives CASRSVTQPSLMNTEAFF.

The chain links TRBV11-2 to TRBJ1-1, with unresolved D. Germline V gene data show CDR1 as SGHAT and CDR2 as FQNNGV. The CDR3 extends over 15 amino acids. V was pared by 5 bases and J by 4 bases, with 17 bases between. This CDR3 reads CASSPLGRPRTEAFF. Here the CDR3 DNA reads TGTGCCAGCAGCCCATTAGGCCGACCGCGCACTGAAGCTTTCTTT.

The chain is built from TRBV29-1 and TRBJ2-7, with 15 bases fitting TRBD2. This CDR3 spans 17 amino acids. The ends lost 5 bases at V and 3 bases at J; junction bases unmatched: 11. The germline gives CDR1 SQVTM, CDR2 ANQGSEA. The CDR3, as DNA: TGCAGCGTTTCACCGGGACTAGCGGGAGGATCGGGCTACGAGCAGTACTTC. Amino acid sequence: CSVSPGLAGGSGYEQYF.

The V gene is TRBV3-1 (or the pseudogene TRBV3-2), the J gene TRBJ1-6; D call uncertain. Germline lookup yields CDR1 LGHDT and CDR2 YNNKEL (reference sequence). The CDR3 spans 14 residues. Trimming took off 1 base at V and 4 bases at J, with 5 bases between the two ends. CDR3 residues: CASSQVQYNSPLHF. Written as DNA, the CDR3 is TGTGCCAGCAGCCAAGTACAGTATAATTCACCCCTCCACTTT.

The chain uses TRBV10-2 and TRBJ2-5, with D perhaps TRBD2 (5 bases). V was pared by 0 bases and J by 5 bases, with 22 bases between. CDR3 length equals 18 residues. CDR1 and CDR2 (germline): WSHSY, SAAADI. CDR3 sequence: CASSESFGPEAFWETQYF. The CDR3 DNA is TGCGCCAGCAGTGAGTCCTTCGGCCCGGAGGCCTTCTGGGAGACCCAGTACTTC.

The chain recombines TRBV7-3 with TRBJ2-7; TRBD1 might be the D (5 bases). The CDR3 sequence is 14 residues long. Looked up from germline, CDR1 is SGHTA and CDR2 is FQGTGA. V was trimmed by 6 bases and J by 3 bases, leaving 15 bases between them. The CDR3 spells CASRPRQRDYEQYF. The CDR3 region has the DNA TGTGCCAGCAGACCAAGACAGAGAGACTACGAGCAGTACTTC.

The chain employs TRBV2 and TRBJ1-5; D possibly corresponds to TRBD1 (5 bases). The CDR3 is made up of 12 amino acids. Per germline, CDR1 SNHLY and CDR2 FYNNEI. V gave up 6 bases and J gave up 7 bases, with 10 bases separating them. This chain's CDR3 is CASRSTVQPQHF. The DNA of the CDR3 is TGTGCCAGCAGGTCGACAGTGCAGCCCCAGCATTTT.

The chain uses TRBV30 and TRBJ2-1; TRBD1 matches 8 bases. CDR3 size: 14 residues. V dropped 2 bases and J dropped 15; count of bases not matched to a gene: 15. Germline CDR1 reads GTSNPN; CDR2 reads SVGIG (reference sequence). The CDR3 is CAWSNDRGTSTGFF. The CDR3 DNA reads as TGTGCCTGGAGTAATGACAGGGGAACTTCGACGGGGTTCTTC. Based on the CDR3 plus reference TRBV30 and TRBJ2-1, the full variable domain is SQTIHQWPATLVQPVGSPLSLECTVEGTSNPNLYWYRQAAGRGLQLLFYSVGIGQISSEVPQNLSASRPQDRQFILSSKKLLLSDSGFYLCAWSNDRGTSTGFFGPGTRLTVL.

The chain carries TRBV6-6 and TRBJ1-4; 8 nucleotides align to TRBD1. The CDR3 is 16 amino acids. V was clipped by 4 bases and J by 3 bases; unmatched bases: 7. Germline V gives CDR1 MNHNY, CDR2 SVGAGI (reference sequence). The CDR3 sequence is CASSSTGGRANEKLFF. The DNA of the CDR3 is TGTGCCAGCAGTTCTACAGGGGGTCGGGCTAATGAAAAACTGTTTTTT.

This chain joins TRBV4-1 and TRBJ2-6; D call uncertain. CDR1 MGHRA and CDR2 YSYEKL come from the germline V gene. The V end was cut by 1 base, the J end by 0 bases, with 13 bases between. This CDR3 is built from 18 residues. CDR3: CASSQGSRTRSGANVLTF. The CDR3 DNA sequence: TGCGCCAGCAGCCAAGGGTCCAGGACCCGCTCTGGGGCCAACGTCCTGACTTTC.

This chain's CDR3 is CASSEGLAAGELFF. CDR3 bases: TGTGCCAGCAGCGAGGGACTAGCGGCCGGGGAGCTGTTTTTT. The chain uses TRBV5-4 and TRBJ2-2; 11 bases are a match to TRBD2. J gave up 6 bases and V 4 bases, and 2 bases lay outside the gene matches. The CDR3 sequence is 14 residues long. Germline CDR1 is SGHNT and CDR2 is YYREEE (reference sequence).

J is TRBJ2-1 and V is TRBV9; D is uncertain. CDR1 is SGDLS, CDR2 YYNGEE, per germline. V lost 4 bases, J lost 8 bases, and 10 bases lay in between. The CDR3 loop spans 12 amino acids. For the CDR3, the DNA is TGTGCCAGCAGCAGTCGCTTCTATGAGCAGTTCTTC. It is translated as CASSSRFYEQFF. Based on the CDR3 plus reference TRBV9 and TRBJ2-1, the full variable domain is DSGVTQTPKHLITATGQRVTLRCSPRSGDLSVYWYQQSLDQGLQFLIQYYNGEERAKGNILERFSAQQFPDLHSELNLSSLELGDSALYFCASSSRFYEQFFGPGTRLTVL.

CDR3 region: CASSPPNGNTEAFF. CDR3 DNA sequence: TGTGCCAGCAGCCCACCAAATGGGAACACTGAAGCTTTCTTT. The chain uses TRBV7-9 and TRBJ1-1; D call uncertain. The V gene's germline CDR1 is SEHNR and CDR2 FQNEAQ (reference sequence). The CDR3 consists of 14 residues. Trimming left V 5 bases short and J 1 base short, with 11 bases between.

V and J are TRBV3-1 (or the pseudogene TRBV3-2) and TRBJ2-1, with 11 nucleotides matching TRBD2. V was pared by 1 base and J by 4 bases, with 3 bases of the junction left unmatched. This CDR3 has 16 residues. The germline V gene encodes CDR1 LGHDT and CDR2 YNNKEL (reference sequence). This chain's CDR3 is CASSQVGTSGYNEQFF. The CDR3 bases are TGTGCCAGCAGCCAAGTAGGGACTAGCGGATACAATGAGCAGTTCTTC.

The chain couples TRBV29-1 to TRBJ1-1, with a weak D call TRBD1 (6 bases). Germline lookup yields CDR1 SQVTM and CDR2 ANQGSEA. The CDR3 totals 10 residues. Trimming took 6 bases from V and 7 from J, leaving 9 bases between them. CDR3 nucleotides: TGCAGCGTGGTACAGGGTGAAGCTTTCTTT. Amino acids: CSVVQGEAFF.

This sequence joins TRBV29-1 and TRBJ2-7; weak D call: TRBD1 (5 bases). This CDR3 has 11 amino acids. The germline V gene encodes CDR1 SQVTM and CDR2 ANQGSEA. Trimming left V 4 bases short and J 3 bases short, with 7 bases between. The CDR3 here is CSVGGDYEQYF. In DNA form, the CDR3 reads TGCAGCGTTGGGGGCGACTACGAGCAGTACTTC.

This chain uses TRBV5-1 with TRBJ1-1; TRBD1 matches 8 bases. CDR3 length equals 14 residues. The germline V gene encodes CDR1 SGHRS and CDR2 YFSETQ. Trimming removed 5 bases from V and 8 bases from J; junction bases left unmatched: 11. CDR3 in DNA: TGCGCCAGCAGTTCCGGACAGGGTGGGCCCGAAGCTTTCTTT. It is translated as CASSSGQGGPEAFF.

The chain has TRBV12-3 or TRBV12-4 and TRBJ2-7; D remains unclear. CDR3 length: 12 amino acids. V was clipped by 3 bases and J by 2 bases, with 5 bases between them. The CDR3 sequence is CASSFRAYEQYF. The CDR3 DNA reads TGTGCCAGCAGTTTTAGGGCCTACGAGCAGTACTTC.

This clone appeared a single time. J is TRBJ1-6 and V is TRBV18, with no clear D. The CDR3 length is 15 residues. Trimming cost V 0 bases and J 3 bases, with 6 bases left between them. The germline V gene has CDR1 KGHSH and CDR2 LQKENI. The CDR3 sequence is CASSPPGLYNSPLHF. The CDR3 DNA follows: TGTGCCAGCTCACCACCAGGGCTCTATAATTCACCCCTCCACTTT.

The chain links TRBV18 to TRBJ1-1; 9 bases are a match to TRBD1. Germline values: CDR1 KGHSH, CDR2 LQKENI. The V gene end was trimmed by 6 bases and the J gene end by 5 bases; junction bases not matched to a gene: 10. The CDR3 is made up of 15 amino acids. The CDR3 coding sequence is TGTGCCAGCTCGCCCGGACAGGGGTTAACAACTGAAGCTTTCTTT. This translates into CASSPGQGLTTEAFF. Variable domain in full (rest from reference TRBV18 and TRBJ1-1): NAGVMQNPRHLVRRRGQEARLRCSPMKGHSHVYWYRQLPEEGLKFMVYLQKENIIDESGMPKERFSAEFPKEGPSILRIQQVVRGDSAAYFCASSPGQGLTTEAFFGQGTRLTVV.

The rearrangement joins TRBV6-1 to TRBJ2-7; 7 bases fit TRBD1. Looked up from germline, CDR1 is MNHNS and CDR2 is SASEGT. The CDR3 totals 15 residues. Trimming at V came to 2 bases and at J to 2 bases, leaving 6 bases not matched to a gene. CDR3: CASSERDRPTYEQYF. Written as DNA, the CDR3 is TGTGCCAGCAGTGAACGGGACAGACCTACCTACGAGCAGTACTTC.

V and J are TRBV5-1 and TRBJ2-1, with 9 bases fitting TRBD1. The CDR3 is 15 residues long. CDR1 SGHRS and CDR2 YFSETQ come from the germline V gene. The V segment lost 5 bases and the J segment 5 bases; nucleotides outside the gene matches: 8. The CDR3 nucleotides read TGCGCCAGCAGGAGCGGGACAGGGAGAAACAATGAGCAGTTCTTC. Encoded protein: CASRSGTGRNNEQFF. Complete variable domain (other parts from reference TRBV5-1 and TRBJ2-1): KAGVTQTPRYLIKTRGQQVTLSCSPISGHRSVSWYQQTPGQGLQFLFEYFSETQRNKGNFPGRFSGRQFSNSRSEMNVSTLELGDSALYLCASRSGTGRNNEQFFGPGTRLTVL.

This rearrangement joins TRBV29-1 to TRBJ1-3, with 10 bases matching TRBD1. The germline CDR1 and CDR2 sequences are SQVTM and ANQGSEA. J was trimmed by 7 bases and V by 5 bases; bases with no gene match: 11. This CDR3 is 15 amino acids long. The CDR3 reads CSVFIPGQGLNTIYF. CDR3 DNA sequence: TGCAGCGTTTTCATTCCGGGACAGGGGCTGAACACCATATATTTT.

This rearrangement joins TRBV21-1 to TRBJ2-5; the table's D call, TRBD2, has no DNA check behind it. TRBV21-1 is an annotated pseudogene. The CDR3 length is 15 residues. The CDR3 loop reads CASSKATSFQETQYF. CDR3 nucleotides: TGTGCCAGCAGCAAAGCAACTAGCTTTCAAGAGACCCAGTACTTC.

The CDR3 DNA reads as TGTGCCACGACCAAGGGCGGGGACCTCCAACGTTGGCATGAGCAGTTCTTC. The encoded protein is CATTKGGDLQRWHEQFF. The gene calls are TRBV15 and TRBJ2-1; the D gene is possibly TRBD2 (6 bases). The CDR3 runs to 17 residues. Germline-derived CDR1 and CDR2 are LNHNV and YYDKDF (reference sequence). Trimming pared 9 bases from V and 8 bases from J, leaving 29 bases between.

This clone appeared a single time. The chain recombines TRBV19 with TRBJ1-5; 8 bases align to TRBD1. Germline V gene sequence: CDR1 LNHDA, CDR2 SQIVND (reference sequence). V lost 6 bases to trimming and J lost 1 base; unmatched junction nucleotides: 5. CDR3 length equals 15 residues. CDR3: CASSPTGESNQPQHF. The CDR3, as DNA: TGTGCCAGTAGCCCGACAGGGGAGAGCAATCAGCCCCAGCATTTT.